This T cell receptor (beta chain) was found in a study of neurological immune-mediated disorders. As for the cDNA, it was generated by 5'RACE with 10-nucleotide random UMIs. TCRdb itself ran the 5' RACE reads through MiXCR, one entry per CDR3 protein. Of more than 45,000 distinct CDR3 sequences listed, around 4.2% are singletons. V was pared by 0 bases and J by 3 bases, with 9 bases between. Germline assignment: CDR1 MNHEY and CDR2 SVGAGI. CDR3 length equals 14 residues. The table lists this clonotype with a few counts. This TCR was recovered from a middle-aged man with multiple sclerosis. This rearrangement joins TRBV6-5 to TRBJ2-7; D is uncertain. Sequencing was done on a sample of PBMCs. The CDR3 is CASSYSSGFYEQYF. DNA of the CDR3: TGTGCCAGCAGTTACTCATCCGGATTCTACGAGCAGTACTTC.